This record covers a single T cell receptor (beta chain). This entry belongs to a study of OX40 agonist ivuxolimab in advanced cancers. For the study at large: Of mixed ages from about 23 to 85 and averaging about 56 years, the group was about 80% male.

Clones were read by immunoSEQ multiplex PCR, and TCRdb kept only the in-frame ones, dropping some. The repertoire includes fewer than 90,000 clones, about 88% of them detected once, and 2.5% to 3% sits in the top ten. Germline CDR1 SGHRS, CDR2 YFSETQ. The CDR3 runs to 14 residues. V was cut by 7 bases and J by 5 bases, with 18 bases left in between. This receptor was identified in an adult with an advanced solid tumor such as melanoma, head and neck, liver or kidney cancer. The specimen comprised CD4+ or CD8+ T cells sorted from blood, sampled in a trial of the OX40 agonist ivuxolimab. The chain couples TRBV5-1 to TRBJ1-1; perhaps TRBD1 as D (6 bases). This CDR3 reads CASQESGAVTEAFF. CDR3 bases: TGCGCCAGCCAAGAGTCAGGGGCTGTTACTGAAGCTTTCTTT.